The 30 T cell receptor beta chains reported below all come from one sample, sequenced in a study of T cell responses to AZD1222 COVID-19 vaccine. Some clones are missing from TCRdb's copy, which holds only in-frame ones; the method was immunoSEQ multiplex PCR. In the table there are about 120,000 clones, 90% of which are singletons. The sample was peripheral blood, taken on day 0 of AZD1222 vaccination. The receptor set was obtained from an adult in good health.

This sequence joins TRBV6-5 and TRBJ2-7; D remains unclear. Trimming shortened V by 6 bases and J by 5 bases, and 11 bases separated the two germline ends. This CDR3 has 12 residues. The germline gives CDR1 MNHEY, CDR2 SVGAGI. The CDR3 DNA is TGTGCCAGCAGGCGCACCCGGCACGAGCAGTACTTC. Protein sequence: CASRRTRHEQYF.

The V call is TRBV6-1, the J call TRBJ1-6, with 7 bases aligning to TRBD1. Germline CDR1 is MNHNS and CDR2 is SASEGT. V dropped 3 bases and J dropped 10; count of bases not matched to a gene: 6. The CDR3 is 14 residues long. CDR3 coding DNA: TGTGCCAGCAGTGACCTGACAGGGAGATCACCCCTCCACTTT. The encoded protein is CASSDLTGRSPLHF.

The chain has TRBV6-6 and TRBJ2-5, with D perhaps assigned TRBD1 or TRBD2 (6 bases each). The CDR3 sequence is 14 residues long. The germline CDR1 and CDR2 sequences are MNHNY and SVGAGI (reference sequence). V shed 7 bases and J shed 1 base, with 13 bases lying between them. This CDR3 is CASNGGAGQETQYF. CDR3 in DNA: TGTGCCAGCAACGGGGGCGCAGGCCAAGAGACCCAGTACTTC.

The chain couples TRBV9 to TRBJ2-7; D ambiguous. Germline CDR1 reads SGDLS; CDR2 reads YYNGEE. The V end lost 4 bases, the J end lost 0 bases, and 8 bases lay between the germline ends. CDR3 length: 13 residues. In DNA form, the CDR3 reads TGTGCCAGCAGCATTTATCTCTCCTACGAGCAGTACTTC. Its translation is CASSIYLSYEQYF. The variable domain in full, with the rest retrieved from reference TRBV9 and TRBJ2-7, is DSGVTQTPKHLITATGQRVTLRCSPRSGDLSVYWYQQSLDQGLQFLIQYYNGEERAKGNILERFSAQQFPDLHSELNLSSLELGDSALYFCASSIYLSYEQYFGPGTRLTVT.

The chain recombines TRBV3-1 (or the pseudogene TRBV3-2) with TRBJ2-3; 15 bases agree with TRBD2. The length of the CDR3 is 17 residues. Germline CDR1 LGHDT, CDR2 YNNKEL (reference sequence). J gave up 4 bases and V 4 bases, and 6 bases lay outside the gene matches. The CDR3 loop reads CASSPGLAGGEADTQYF. CDR3 coding DNA: TGTGCCAGCAGCCCCGGACTAGCGGGAGGGGAGGCAGATACGCAGTATTTT.

Worth noting for this clone: The junction and the germline gene differ at one end; a read error may be behind it. The gene calls are TRBV6-1 and TRBJ1-2; unclear D gene. CDR1 MNHNS and CDR2 SASEGT come from the germline V gene. The CDR3 is 11 amino acids. The CDR3 reads CASTERYGYTF. The CDR3 coding sequence is TGTGCCAGCACTGAACGGTATGGCTACACCTTC.

The chain joins TRBV29-1 to TRBJ2-3; D possibly corresponds to TRBD1 (5 bases). Germline V lookup: CDR1 SQVTM, CDR2 ANQGSEA. V lost 4 bases, J lost 2 bases, and 10 bases lay in between. The CDR3 is 13 amino acids. The CDR3 nucleotides read TGCAGCGTTGGGGGCGGAATCACAGATACGCAGTATTTT. It encodes CSVGGGITDTQYF.

The chain links TRBV12-5 to TRBJ2-1; TRBD2 matches 15 bases. V trimming: 0 bases; J trimming: 0 bases; junction bases outside the gene matches: 6. CDR3 length: 20 residues. Germline V gives CDR1 LGHNT, CDR2 FRNRAP. The CDR3 bases are TGTGCTAGTGGTTTGGTACTTGGGACTAGCGGGAGGAACTCCTACAATGAGCAGTTCTTC. Amino acids: CASGLVLGTSGRNSYNEQFF.

V is TRBV7-8 and J is TRBJ2-7, with D maybe TRBD2 (6 bases). Per germline, CDR1 SGHVS and CDR2 FQNEAQ. With 5 bases removed from V and 2 bases from J, the gap between germline ends came to 10 bases. This CDR3 region has 13 residues. The CDR3 coding sequence is TGTGCCAGCAGCCGCGGGGAGACCTACGAGCAGTACTTC. It translates to CASSRGETYEQYF.

The chain carries TRBV4-1 and TRBJ2-3; D is ambiguous. The CDR3 is 15 residues long. CDR1 and CDR2 from the germline V gene are MGHRA and YSYEKL. V shed 4 bases and J shed 4 bases, with 15 bases lying between them. DNA of the CDR3: TGCGCCAGCAGCCCCGGGCGCACAGTGGCAGATACGCAGTATTTT. Residues: CASSPGRTVADTQYF.

The chain carries TRBV5-6 and TRBJ2-7, with 10 bases matching TRBD2. Germline CDR1 SGHDT, CDR2 YYEEEE. V trimming: 0 bases; J trimming: 5 bases; junction bases outside the gene matches: 5. The CDR3 is made up of 15 amino acids. The CDR3 sequence is CASSLAGLAINEQYF. The DNA for the CDR3 is TGTGCCAGCAGCTTGGCGGGACTAGCGATCAACGAGCAGTACTTC.

The V and J genes are TRBV4-3 and TRBJ2-7; a possible D gene is TRBD2 (7 bases). The V and J ends lost 4 bases and 7 bases respectively, with 17 bases between them. CDR1 LGHNA and CDR2 YSLEER come from the germline V gene. This CDR3 has 14 amino acids. This CDR3 is CASSLGGRGFEQYF. Written as DNA, the CDR3 is TGCGCCAGCAGCCTGGGGGGGCGGGGTTTTGAGCAGTACTTC.

V and J are TRBV28 and TRBJ1-4, with TRBD1 as a possible D gene (6 bases). Germline V gene lookup returns CDR1 MDHEN and CDR2 SYDVKM. V was cut by 2 bases and J by 6 bases, with 13 bases left in between. CDR3 length: 15 amino acids. The chain's CDR3 is CASSLGTGGYEKLFF. CDR3 DNA: TGTGCCAGCAGTTTAGGGACCGGGGGCTATGAAAAACTGTTTTTT.

V and J are TRBV24-1 and TRBJ2-5; D may be TRBD1 (5 bases). Germline V gives CDR1 KGHDR, CDR2 SFDVKD. Between the trimmed V and J ends, which lost 3 bases and 1 base, there was a span of 14 bases. The CDR3 runs to 16 residues. DNA for the CDR3: TGTGCCACCAGTGATCCCGGTGGGGCAGCCCAAGAGACCCAGTACTTC. This encodes CATSDPGGAAQETQYF.

This rearrangement joins TRBV7-2 to TRBJ1-2; tentative D call: TRBD1 (6 bases). Germline V gene data show CDR1 as SGHTA and CDR2 as FQGNSA. Trimming stripped 5 bases from V and 5 bases from J, with 15 bases between. The CDR3 has 14 residues. As DNA, the CDR3 is TGTGCCAGCAGCAAACAGGGTTTGGAATATGGCTACACCTTC. Translating gives CASSKQGLEYGYTF.

This clone occurred once. The chain recombines TRBV5-8 with TRBJ2-7; no reliable D call. CDR3 length: 12 residues. V was trimmed by 1 base and J by 4 bases, leaving 6 bases between them. Germline V gene sequence: CDR1 SGHTS, CDR2 YDEGEE. CDR3 coding DNA: TGTGCCAGCAGCTTGCGACGATACGAGCAGTACTTC. It yields the protein CASSLRRYEQYF.

This chain links TRBV14 with TRBJ1-5; TRBD1 matches 7 bases. With V trimmed by 3 bases and J by 6 bases, 5 bases remained unmatched. Germline CDR1 reads SGHDN; CDR2 reads FVKESK. CDR3 length: 14 amino acids. The CDR3 region is CASSQGTVGQPQHF. The CDR3 DNA follows: TGTGCCAGCAGCCAGGGGACAGTCGGTCAGCCCCAGCATTTT.

This rearrangement joins TRBV6-5 to TRBJ2-7; D not resolved. The V gene lost 9 bases and the J gene lost 6 bases, with 12 bases spanning the gap. Germline V gives CDR1 MNHEY, CDR2 SVGAGI. CDR3 length equals 11 residues. In DNA form, the CDR3 reads TGTGCCAGTCTGTTTGGTACCGAGCAGTACTTC. This codes for CASLFGTEQYF.

This clone appeared a few times. This chain links TRBV19 with TRBJ2-1; 8 bases map to TRBD2. The CDR3 loop spans 14 amino acids. CDR1 LNHDA and CDR2 SQIVND come from the germline V gene (reference sequence). V was clipped by 11 bases and J by 3 bases; unmatched bases: 9. DNA of the CDR3: TGTGCCGCAAACGGGGGGGAAGTCTACAATGAGCAGTTCTTC. The encoded protein is CAANGGEVYNEQFF.

This clone was seen a single time. The chain combines TRBV5-1 with TRBJ1-5; 7 nucleotides agree with TRBD1. After removal of 0 bases from V and 7 bases from J, the junction contained 4 bases not matched to a gene. Germline V CDR1 and CDR2: SGHRS, YFSETQ. This CDR3 has 14 amino acids. The CDR3 reads CASSLGQGRQPQHF. The CDR3, as DNA: TGCGCCAGCAGCTTGGGACAGGGTAGACAGCCCCAGCATTTT.

The rearrangement joins TRBV7-8 to TRBJ2-7; 7 nucleotides match TRBD1. J gave up 5 bases and V 7 bases, and 2 bases lay outside the gene matches. The CDR3 is 11 residues long. Germline CDR1 reads SGHVS; CDR2 reads FQNEAQ. CDR3 sequence (DNA): TGTGCCAGCATTAGGGGGCACGAGCAGTACTTC. Its translation is CASIRGHEQYF.

The CDR3 DNA sequence: TGTGCCAGCAGCTTAGACGCGAACAATGAGCAGTTCTTC. The encoded protein is CASSLDANNEQFF. The J gene is TRBJ2-1, the V gene TRBV11-3; D not resolved. V was trimmed by 0 bases and J by 5 bases, leaving 5 bases between them. This CDR3 region has 13 residues. The germline gives CDR1 SGHNT, CDR2 YENEEA.

The chain is built from TRBV7-9 and TRBJ2-4; weak D call: TRBD2 (6 bases). Germline CDR1 is SEHNR and CDR2 is FQNEAQ (reference sequence). Trimming pared 1 base from V and 1 base from J, leaving 11 bases between. This CDR3 contains 16 residues. CDR3 residues: CASSLEAGHAKNIQYF. The CDR3 DNA reads TGTGCCAGCAGCTTAGAAGCGGGCCACGCCAAAAACATTCAGTACTTC.

As regards this clone: An end of the junction does not agree with germline; a read error may underlie this. The chain links TRBV11-2 to TRBJ1-1, with D unresolved. Germline CDR1 SGHAT, CDR2 FQNNGV. This CDR3 region has 13 residues. CDR3 amino acids: CASSVEPNTEAFF. The CDR3 DNA reads as TGTGCCAGCAGCGTAGAACCAAACACTGAAGCTTTCTTT.

V is TRBV5-1 and J is TRBJ2-7; D is uncertain. Trimming cost V 0 bases and J 2 bases, with 3 bases left between them. The germline CDR1 and CDR2 sequences are SGHRS and YFSETQ. This CDR3 has 12 residues. CDR3 loop: CASSLGAYEQYF. The CDR3 nucleotides are TGCGCCAGCAGCTTGGGGGCCTACGAGCAGTACTTC.

J is TRBJ1-1 and V is TRBV19; tentatively, D is TRBD1 (6 bases). With 4 bases removed from V and 0 bases from J, the gap between germline ends came to 9 bases. Germline values: CDR1 LNHDA, CDR2 SQIVND (reference sequence). The CDR3 totals 14 residues. CDR3 DNA sequence: TGTGCCAGTAGTAAGGACAGAATGAACACTGAAGCTTTCTTT. It translates to CASSKDRMNTEAFF.

V usage is TRBV6-5 and J usage is TRBJ2-7; 11 bases line up with TRBD1. CDR1 is MNHEY and CDR2 is SVGAGI in the germline V gene. With 6 bases clipped from V and 3 bases from J, the junction kept 4 bases outside the gene matches. The CDR3 has 14 residues. The DNA for the CDR3 is TGTGCCAGCAGCTACGGGACAGGGGGCTACGAGCAGTACTTC. Encoded protein: CASSYGTGGYEQYF.

The rearrangement joins TRBV6-5 to TRBJ2-1; no definite D call. The V end lost 2 bases, the J end lost 2 bases, and 13 bases lay between the germline ends. The CDR3 runs 16 residues. The germline CDR1 and CDR2 sequences are MNHEY and SVGAGI. The CDR3: CASSYGQAYPYNEQFF. In DNA, the CDR3 is TGTGCCAGCAGTTACGGTCAGGCGTACCCCTACAATGAGCAGTTCTTC.

The chain joins TRBV2 to TRBJ2-3, with D possibly TRBD2 on 6 matching bases. The ends were cut back, 1 base at V and 6 bases at J, with 11 bases in the middle. The CDR3 extends over 14 amino acids. The germline V gene has CDR1 SNHLY and CDR2 FYNNEI. CDR3 DNA sequence: TGTGCCAGCAGTGAAGGTCAGCGGGCGGATACGCAGTATTTT. Its translation is CASSEGQRADTQYF.

V is TRBV27 and J is TRBJ2-2, with D maybe TRBD2 (6 bases). Germline V gene data show CDR1 as MNHEY and CDR2 as SMNVEV (reference sequence). Trimming removed 3 bases at V and 0 bases at J, with 14 bases between. This CDR3 is built from 17 residues. Written as DNA, the CDR3 is TGTGCCAGCAGTTTCCTCCGGGCGGGACCGAACACCGGGGAGCTGTTTTTT. Amino acid sequence: CASSFLRAGPNTGELFF.